The source of this TCR beta chain is a study of shared clonotypes between healthy human individuals (dated by TCRdb to the early 2020s). A note on the overall study: The cohort included three men and a couple of women between 18 and 49 years of age. To increase sequencing depth and limit assay-specific biases, TCR repertoire library preparation and sequencing were carried out by different laboratories using diverse techniques. Leukapheresis yielded between about 0.94 and 8.9 billion PBMCs per donor. Blood TCR repertoires of about five healthy adults were deeply sequenced to estimate repertoire size and the extent of clonotype sharing between individuals. Per donor, three plates each were used for CD4 naive and CD4 memory, two for CD8 naive, and one for CD8 memory.

Using the deep immunoSEQ assay, multiplex PCR amplified TCR CDR3 regions from genomic DNA. Genomic DNA extracted from each cell subset was distributed evenly over all wells of several immunoSEQ 96-well plates, and each plate served as one replicate. For sorted subsets, about 220 ng of genomic DNA, equivalent to some 30,000 T cell genomes, went into each replicate PCR. The purified libraries were quantified using a Qubit 3.0 fluorometer, sized with a Bioanalyzer 2100, and then quantified again using the KAPA Library Quantification kit. A separate single-read 150-cycle Illumina NextSeq 550 flow cell was used to sequence each immunoSEQ 96-well plate. Per the source publication's procedure: Because only junctional sequences without quality scores were contained in the immunoSEQ output, filtering matching that applied to full-length reads could not be performed. Sequences were annotated with PyIR, a Python wrapper for IgBLAST v1.9, using IMGT germline references to assign V/J genes and CDR3. Reads were removed for weak V/J assignments (E-value above 1e-6), missing CDR3, stop codons, out-of-frame junctions, or ambiguous translated residues. A V3J clonotype was defined by an identical inferred V gene, J gene, and CDR3 amino acid sequence. Percentage overlap between repertoires was computed as shared unique clonotypes divided by the size of the smaller repertoire. Richness of each repertoire was evaluated using RTK rarefaction, the Chao1 estimator, and Recon v2.1 estimates of unobserved clonotypes. For all TCRbeta clonotypes obtained by the gDNA method from a few donors, generation probabilities were computed with OLGA. TCRdb re-hosts the immuneACCESS table, in-frame sequences only. Its copies lack some clones; in the studies checked, an unresolved V gene accounts for under half of them, and the cause for the rest is not known. The V and J calls and clone size were taken over from that table, and D and trimming were inferred from the DNA. Recorded for this sample are over 850,000 clones; about 84% of them occurred a single time. Clones ranked in the top ten supply 0.6% to 0.7% of the sample.

What the research found in general, with its limitations: Higher generation probabilities were observed for clonotypes shared by all four sorted-subset donors than for non-shared clonotypes. Because the study included only a small number of donors, the genetic and exposure-history diversity represented was limited. Rarefaction of sorted-subset datasets indicated incomplete sequencing despite the large sequencing depth. Sharing across a few donors was observed for about 5% of naive CD4, under 4% of naive CD8, over 2% of memory CD4, and around 0.4% of memory CD8 clonotypes. Larger estimated clonotype richness was generally found for naive subsets than for memory subsets. Based on pairwise subsampling, the degree of clonotype sharing among donors was expected to be affected by sequencing depth. Sampling was restricted to blood, and TCR repertoires in tissues likely differ from the TCR repertoires found in blood.

To note about this clone: Its antigen is not yet known. The input lacks base qualities; no much larger clone sits a single base away.

The donors were healthy, HIV-negative adults with no recently reported acute infections or vaccinations. Every donor was a Caucasian adult residing in Nashville, Tennessee, USA. CD4+ T cells were enriched by magnetic negative selection, after which naive cells were positively selected on CD45RA and the negative fraction was taken as the memory subset. Blood was obtained by leukapheresis, after which PBMCs were separated by Ficoll-Histopaque density gradient centrifugation and cryopreserved in liquid nitrogen vapor phase. Analytical flow cytometry was used to check the purity and quantity of every magnetically sorted T cell population. Genomic DNA was isolated from every sorted fraction and measured by UV absorbance on a Nanodrop 2000c. The CDR3 holds 15 amino acids from the cysteine to the phenylalanine. Only the CDR3 region is kept as DNA, spanning 45 bases read in frame from base 1. V ends up 4 bases short and J 4 bases short, with an unmatched junction base count of 5. CDR1 and CDR2 (SGHDT, YYEEEE) derive from the germline V gene.

Sequenced sample: memory CD4+ T cells from PBMCs. The cell subset or site tag for this specimen amounts to: CD45RA-negative fraction. The receptor was derived from a man aged 18 to 35 in good health. Some clones in this sample may be carry-over from other donors' samples. The chain is encoded by TRBV5-6 joined to TRBJ2-3; 11 middle bases align to TRBD2. The CDR3 reads as follows: CASSLLAGDSDTQYF. In nucleotide form, the sequence is TGTGCCAGCAGCCTACTAGCGGGAGACTCAGATACGCAGTATTTT.